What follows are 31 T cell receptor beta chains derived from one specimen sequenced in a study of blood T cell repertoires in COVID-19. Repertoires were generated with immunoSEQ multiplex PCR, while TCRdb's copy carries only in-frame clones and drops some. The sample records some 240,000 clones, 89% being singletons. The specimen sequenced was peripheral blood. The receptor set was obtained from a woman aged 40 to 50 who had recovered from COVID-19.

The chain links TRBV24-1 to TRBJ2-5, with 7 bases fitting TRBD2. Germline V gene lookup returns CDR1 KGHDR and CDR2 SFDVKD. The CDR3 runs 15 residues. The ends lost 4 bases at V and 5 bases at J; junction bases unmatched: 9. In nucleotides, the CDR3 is TGTGCCACCAGTGACCCCGGCACTAGCGATGAGACCCAGTACTTC. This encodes CATSDPGTSDETQYF.

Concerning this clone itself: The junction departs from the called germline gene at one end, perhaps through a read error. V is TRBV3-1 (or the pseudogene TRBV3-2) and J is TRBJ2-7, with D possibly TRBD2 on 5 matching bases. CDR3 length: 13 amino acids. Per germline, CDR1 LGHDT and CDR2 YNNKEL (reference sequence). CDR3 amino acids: CASSQEAGRGSNF. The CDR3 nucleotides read TGTGCCAGCAGCCAAGAGGCTGGACGAGGGAGTAACTTC.

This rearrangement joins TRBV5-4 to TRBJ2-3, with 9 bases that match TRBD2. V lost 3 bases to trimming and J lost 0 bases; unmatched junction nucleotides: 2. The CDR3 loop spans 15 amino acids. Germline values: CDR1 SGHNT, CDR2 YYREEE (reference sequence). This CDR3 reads CASSSGLASTDTQYF. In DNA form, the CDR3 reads TGTGCCAGCAGCTCTGGACTAGCGAGCACAGATACGCAGTATTTT.

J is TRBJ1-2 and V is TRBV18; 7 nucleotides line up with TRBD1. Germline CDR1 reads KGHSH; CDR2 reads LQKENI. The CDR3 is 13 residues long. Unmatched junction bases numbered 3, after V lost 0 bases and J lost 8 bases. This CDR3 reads CASSPPTGEGYTF. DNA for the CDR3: TGTGCCAGCTCACCACCTACAGGGGAAGGCTACACCTTC. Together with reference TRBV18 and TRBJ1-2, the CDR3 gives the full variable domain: NAGVMQNPRHLVRRRGQEARLRCSPMKGHSHVYWYRQLPEEGLKFMVYLQKENIIDESGMPKERFSAEFPKEGPSILRIQQVVRGDSAAYFCASSPPTGEGYTFGSGTRLTVV.

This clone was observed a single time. CDR3 bases: TGTGCCAGTAGTATCCTAGCGGGAGGGCCGGGTGAGCAGTTCTTC. As protein: CASSILAGGPGEQFF. This chain joins TRBV19 and TRBJ2-7; 12 bases line up with TRBD2. The end of the DNA aligns better with TRBJ2-1, so the J call may be wrong. Germline V gene data show CDR1 as LNHDA and CDR2 as SQIVND (reference sequence). CDR3 length: 15 residues.

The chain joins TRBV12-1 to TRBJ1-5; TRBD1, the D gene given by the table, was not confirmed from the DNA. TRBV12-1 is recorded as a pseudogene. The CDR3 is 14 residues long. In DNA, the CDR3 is TGTGCCAGCAGCCCAGGTGGTAGCAATCAGCCCCAGCATTTT. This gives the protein CASSPGGSNQPQHF.

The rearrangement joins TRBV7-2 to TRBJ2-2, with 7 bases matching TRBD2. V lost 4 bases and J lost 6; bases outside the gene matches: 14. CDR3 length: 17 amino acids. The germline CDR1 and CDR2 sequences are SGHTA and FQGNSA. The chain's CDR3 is CASSYPRERGRAGELFF. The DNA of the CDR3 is TGTGCCAGCAGCTACCCGAGGGAGCGGGGTAGAGCCGGGGAGCTGTTTTTT.

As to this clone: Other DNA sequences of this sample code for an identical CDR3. Here the CDR3 reads CAWSAGQGNTEAFF. DNA for the CDR3: TGTGCCTGGAGCGCCGGACAGGGGAACACTGAAGCTTTCTTT. V usage is TRBV30 and J usage is TRBJ1-1; 8 nucleotides line up with TRBD1. J was trimmed by 1 base and V by 3 bases; bases with no gene match: 4. Germline values: CDR1 GTSNPN, CDR2 SVGIG (reference sequence). The CDR3 runs to 14 residues.

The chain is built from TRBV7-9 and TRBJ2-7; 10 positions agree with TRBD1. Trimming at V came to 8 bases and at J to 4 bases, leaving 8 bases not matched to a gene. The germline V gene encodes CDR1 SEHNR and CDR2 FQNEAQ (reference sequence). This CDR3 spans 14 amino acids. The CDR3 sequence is CASAPGQGTYEQYF. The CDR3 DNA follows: TGTGCCAGCGCCCCGGGACAGGGGACGTACGAGCAGTACTTC.

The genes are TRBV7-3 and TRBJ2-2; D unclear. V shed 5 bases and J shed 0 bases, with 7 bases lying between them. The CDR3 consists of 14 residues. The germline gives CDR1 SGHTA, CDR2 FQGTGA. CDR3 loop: CASSRRANTGELFF. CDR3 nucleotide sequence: TGTGCCAGCAGCAGACGGGCGAACACCGGGGAGCTGTTTTTT.

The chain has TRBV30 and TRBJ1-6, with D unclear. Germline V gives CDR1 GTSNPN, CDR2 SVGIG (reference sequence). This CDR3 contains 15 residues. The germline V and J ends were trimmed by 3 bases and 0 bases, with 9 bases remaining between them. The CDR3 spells CAWSGKSSYNSPLHF. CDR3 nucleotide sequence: TGTGCCTGGAGCGGGAAGAGCTCCTATAATTCACCCCTCCACTTT.

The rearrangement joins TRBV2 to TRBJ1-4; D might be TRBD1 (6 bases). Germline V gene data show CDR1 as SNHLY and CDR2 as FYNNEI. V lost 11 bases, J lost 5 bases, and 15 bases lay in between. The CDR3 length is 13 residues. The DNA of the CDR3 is TGTGCCTCCCATGGGGGCCCGAATGAAAAACTGTTTTTT. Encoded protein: CASHGGPNEKLFF.

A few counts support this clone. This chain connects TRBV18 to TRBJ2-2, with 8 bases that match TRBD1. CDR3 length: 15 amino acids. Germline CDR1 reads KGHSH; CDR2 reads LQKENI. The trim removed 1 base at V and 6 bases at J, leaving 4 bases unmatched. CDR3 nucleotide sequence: TGTGCCAGCTCACCACGGACAGGGAAACCCGGGGAGCTGTTTTTT. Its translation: CASSPRTGKPGELFF.

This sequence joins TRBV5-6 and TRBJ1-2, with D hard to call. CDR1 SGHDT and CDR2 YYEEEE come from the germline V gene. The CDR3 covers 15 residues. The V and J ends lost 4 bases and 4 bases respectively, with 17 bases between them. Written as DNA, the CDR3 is TGTGCCAGCAGCATACTACACGGGGAATTCTATGGCTACACCTTC. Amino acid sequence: CASSILHGEFYGYTF.

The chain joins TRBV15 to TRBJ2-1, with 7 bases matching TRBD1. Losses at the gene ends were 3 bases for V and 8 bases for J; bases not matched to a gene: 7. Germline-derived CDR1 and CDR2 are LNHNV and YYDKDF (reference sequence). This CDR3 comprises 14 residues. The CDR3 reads CATSRRTGAHEQFF. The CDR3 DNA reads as TGTGCCACCAGCAGGAGGACAGGAGCGCATGAGCAGTTCTTC.

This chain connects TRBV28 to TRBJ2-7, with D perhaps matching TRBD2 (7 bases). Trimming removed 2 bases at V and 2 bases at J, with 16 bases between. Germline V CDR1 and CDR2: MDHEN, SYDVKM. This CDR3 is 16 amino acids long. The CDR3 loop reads CASSLTGRGTTYEQYF. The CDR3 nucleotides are TGTGCCAGCAGTTTAACGGGGCGGGGGACAACCTACGAGCAGTACTTC.

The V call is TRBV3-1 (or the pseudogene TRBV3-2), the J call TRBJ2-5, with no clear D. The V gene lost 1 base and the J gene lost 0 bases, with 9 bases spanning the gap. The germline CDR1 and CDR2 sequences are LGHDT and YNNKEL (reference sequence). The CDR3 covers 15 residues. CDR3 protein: CASSQATWYQETQYF. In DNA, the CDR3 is TGTGCCAGCAGCCAAGCGACTTGGTACCAAGAGACCCAGTACTTC.

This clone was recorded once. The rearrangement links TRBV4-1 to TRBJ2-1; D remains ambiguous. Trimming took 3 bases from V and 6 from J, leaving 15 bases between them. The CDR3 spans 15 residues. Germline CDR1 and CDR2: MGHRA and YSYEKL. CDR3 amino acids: CASSQFDSSSNEQFF. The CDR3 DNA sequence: TGCGCCAGCAGCCAGTTCGACTCATCGAGCAATGAGCAGTTCTTC.

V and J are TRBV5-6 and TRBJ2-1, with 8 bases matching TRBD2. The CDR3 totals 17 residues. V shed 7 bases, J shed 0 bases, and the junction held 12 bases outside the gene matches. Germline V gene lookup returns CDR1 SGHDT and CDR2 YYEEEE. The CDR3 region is CASSSVGGGNSYNEQFF. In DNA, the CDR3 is TGTGCCAGCTCGAGCGTGGGCGGGGGGAACTCCTACAATGAGCAGTTCTTC.

The DNA of the CDR3 is TGTGCCAGCAGCTTAGAAGGAGACTATGGCTACACCTTC. Its translation: CASSLEGDYGYTF. This rearrangement joins TRBV13 to TRBJ1-2; unclear D gene. V was trimmed by 1 base and J by 3 bases, leaving 6 bases between them. CDR3 length: 13 amino acids. Germline V gene data show CDR1 as PRHDT and CDR2 as FYEKMQ (reference sequence).

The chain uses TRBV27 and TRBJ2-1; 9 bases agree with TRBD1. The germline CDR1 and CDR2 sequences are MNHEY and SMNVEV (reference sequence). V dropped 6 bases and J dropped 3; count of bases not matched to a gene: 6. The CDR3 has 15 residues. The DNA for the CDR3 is TGTGCCAGCAGGTCTCGGGACAGGGTCTACAATGAGCAGTTCTTC. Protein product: CASRSRDRVYNEQFF.

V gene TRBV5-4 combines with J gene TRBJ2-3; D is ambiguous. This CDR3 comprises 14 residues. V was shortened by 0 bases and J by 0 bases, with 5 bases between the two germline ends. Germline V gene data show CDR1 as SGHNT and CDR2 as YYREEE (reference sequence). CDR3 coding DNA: TGTGCCAGCAGCTTGGACAGTAGCACAGATACGCAGTATTTT. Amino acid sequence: CASSLDSSTDTQYF.

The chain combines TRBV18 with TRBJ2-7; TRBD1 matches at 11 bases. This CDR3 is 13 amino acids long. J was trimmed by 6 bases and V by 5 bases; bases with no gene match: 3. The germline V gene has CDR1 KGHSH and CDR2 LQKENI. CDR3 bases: TGTGCCAGCTCAGCGGACAGGGGGCGCGAGCAGTACGTC. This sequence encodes CASSADRGREQYV.

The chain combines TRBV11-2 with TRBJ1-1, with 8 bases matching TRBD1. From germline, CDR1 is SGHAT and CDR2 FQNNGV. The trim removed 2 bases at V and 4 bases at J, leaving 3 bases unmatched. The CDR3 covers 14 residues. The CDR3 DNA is TGTGCCAGCAGCTTATCAGGGGGCAGCACTGAAGCTTTCTTT. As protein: CASSLSGGSTEAFF.

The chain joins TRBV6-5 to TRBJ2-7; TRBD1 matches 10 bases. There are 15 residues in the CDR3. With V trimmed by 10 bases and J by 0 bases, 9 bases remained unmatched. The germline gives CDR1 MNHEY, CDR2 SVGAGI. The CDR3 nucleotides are TGTGCCACCAAAAGGGGACAGGGGAGCTCCTACGAGCAGTACGTC. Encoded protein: CATKRGQGSSYEQYV.

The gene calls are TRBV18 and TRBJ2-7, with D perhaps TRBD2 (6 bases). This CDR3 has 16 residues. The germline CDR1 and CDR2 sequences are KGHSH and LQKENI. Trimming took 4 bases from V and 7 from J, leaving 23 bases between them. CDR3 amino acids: CASSLSSPGDLAEQYV. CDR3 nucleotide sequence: TGTGCCAGCTCACTCTCGTCCCCGGGAGATCTTGCTGAGCAGTACGTC.

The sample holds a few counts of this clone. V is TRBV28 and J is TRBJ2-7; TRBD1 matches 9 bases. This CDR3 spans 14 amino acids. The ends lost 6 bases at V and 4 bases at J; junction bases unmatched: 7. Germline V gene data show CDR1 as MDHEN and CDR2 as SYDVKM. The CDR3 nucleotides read TGTGCCAGCAGCGCCGACAGGGGGGGATACGAGCAGTACTTC. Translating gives CASSADRGGYEQYF.

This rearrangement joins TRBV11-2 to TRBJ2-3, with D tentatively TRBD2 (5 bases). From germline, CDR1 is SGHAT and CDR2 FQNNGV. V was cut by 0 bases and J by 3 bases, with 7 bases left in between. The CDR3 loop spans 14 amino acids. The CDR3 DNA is TGTGCCAGCAGCTTAGATCGGGAAACAGATACGCAGTATTTT. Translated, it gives CASSLDRETDTQYF.

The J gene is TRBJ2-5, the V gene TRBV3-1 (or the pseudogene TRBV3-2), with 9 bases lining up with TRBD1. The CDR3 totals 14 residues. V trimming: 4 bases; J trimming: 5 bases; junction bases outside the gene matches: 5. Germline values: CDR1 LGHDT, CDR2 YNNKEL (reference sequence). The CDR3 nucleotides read TGTGCCAGCAGCCTCGACAGGGGGGGGGAGACCCAGTACTTC. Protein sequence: CASSLDRGGETQYF.

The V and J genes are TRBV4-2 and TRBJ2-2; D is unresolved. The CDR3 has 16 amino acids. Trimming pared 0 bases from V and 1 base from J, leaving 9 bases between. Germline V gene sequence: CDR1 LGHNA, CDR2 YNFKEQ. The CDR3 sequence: CASSQEVALNTGELFF. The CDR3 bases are TGTGCCAGCAGCCAAGAGGTAGCCTTGAACACCGGGGAGCTGTTTTTT.

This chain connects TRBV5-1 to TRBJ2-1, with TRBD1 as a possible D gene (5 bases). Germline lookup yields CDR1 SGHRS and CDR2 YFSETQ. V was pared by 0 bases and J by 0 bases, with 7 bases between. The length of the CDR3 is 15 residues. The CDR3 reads CASSLGQISYNEQFF. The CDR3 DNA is TGCGCCAGCAGCTTGGGACAGATCTCCTACAATGAGCAGTTCTTC.